Sequencing of this T cell receptor beta chain was carried out in a study of T-cell reconstitution after alpha-beta-depleted transplantation in children. Germline lookup yields CDR1 SGHAT and CDR2 FQNNGV. The CDR3 runs 17 residues. V lost 5 bases to trimming and J lost 4 bases; unmatched junction nucleotides: 14. Preparation of the TCRbeta library involved a method that used unique molecular identifiers. TCRdb re-called the PCR reads through MiXCR, storing one row per CDR3 protein. The repertoire holds under 300,000 distinct CDR3 sequences, with approximately 9.8% as singletons. In its sample, this clonotype was seen many times.

The genes are TRBV11-2 and TRBJ2-1; 7 bases are shared with TRBD1. Sample: PBMCs from the stem cell graft donor, taken from the stem cell graft. The TCR was taken from a human donor who donated a stem cell graft to a child with SCID. CDR3 protein: CASSMTSGTDFYNEQFF. CDR3 in DNA: TGTGCCAGCAGCATGACTTCCGGGACAGATTTTTACAATGAGCAGTTCTTC.